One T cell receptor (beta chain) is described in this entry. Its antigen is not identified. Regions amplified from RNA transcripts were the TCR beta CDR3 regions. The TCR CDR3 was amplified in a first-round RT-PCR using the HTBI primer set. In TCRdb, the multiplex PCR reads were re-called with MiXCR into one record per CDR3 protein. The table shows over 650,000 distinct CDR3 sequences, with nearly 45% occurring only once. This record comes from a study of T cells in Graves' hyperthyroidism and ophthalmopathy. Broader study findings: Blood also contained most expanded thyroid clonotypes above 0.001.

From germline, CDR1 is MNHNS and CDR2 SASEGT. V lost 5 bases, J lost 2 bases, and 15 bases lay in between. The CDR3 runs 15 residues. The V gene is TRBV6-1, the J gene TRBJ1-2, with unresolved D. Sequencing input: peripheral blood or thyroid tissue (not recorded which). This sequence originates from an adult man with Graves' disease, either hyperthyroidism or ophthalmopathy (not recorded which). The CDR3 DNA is TGTGCCAGCAGTTTTGGTGGTGCAAGCAACTATGGCTACACCTTC. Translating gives CASSFGGASNYGYTF.